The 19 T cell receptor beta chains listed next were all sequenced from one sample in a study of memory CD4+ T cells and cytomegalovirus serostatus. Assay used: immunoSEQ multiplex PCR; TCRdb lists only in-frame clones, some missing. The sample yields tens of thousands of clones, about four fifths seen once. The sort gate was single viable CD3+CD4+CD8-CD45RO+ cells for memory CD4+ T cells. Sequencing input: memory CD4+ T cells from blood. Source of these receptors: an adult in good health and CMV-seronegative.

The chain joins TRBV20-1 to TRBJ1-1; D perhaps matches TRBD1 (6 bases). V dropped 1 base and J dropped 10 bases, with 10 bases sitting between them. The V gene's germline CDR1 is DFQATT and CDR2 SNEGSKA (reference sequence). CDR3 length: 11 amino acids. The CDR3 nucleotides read TGCAGTGCTAGAGGTGAGGGGGGAGCTTTCTTT. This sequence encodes CSARGEGGAFF.

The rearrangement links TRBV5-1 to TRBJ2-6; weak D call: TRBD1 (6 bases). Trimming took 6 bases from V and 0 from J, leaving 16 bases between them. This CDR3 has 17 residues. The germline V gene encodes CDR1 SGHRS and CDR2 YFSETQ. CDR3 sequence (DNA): TGCGCCAGCAACCTGGGGACACCTAGCTCTGGGGCCAACGTCCTGACTTTC. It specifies CASNLGTPSSGANVLTF.

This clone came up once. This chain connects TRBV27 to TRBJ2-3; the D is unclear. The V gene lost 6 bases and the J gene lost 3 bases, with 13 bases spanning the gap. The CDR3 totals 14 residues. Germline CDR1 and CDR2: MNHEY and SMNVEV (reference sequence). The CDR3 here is CASSPHGETDTQYF. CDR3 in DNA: TGTGCCAGCAGCCCCCATGGAGAAACAGATACGCAGTATTTT.

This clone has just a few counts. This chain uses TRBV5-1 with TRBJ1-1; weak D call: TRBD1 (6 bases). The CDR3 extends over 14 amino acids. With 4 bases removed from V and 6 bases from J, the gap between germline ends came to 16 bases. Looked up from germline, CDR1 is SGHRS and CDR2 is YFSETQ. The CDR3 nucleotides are TGCGCCAGCAGCCCGATTACAGGGTCATCTGAAGCTTTCTTT. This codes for CASSPITGSSEAFF.

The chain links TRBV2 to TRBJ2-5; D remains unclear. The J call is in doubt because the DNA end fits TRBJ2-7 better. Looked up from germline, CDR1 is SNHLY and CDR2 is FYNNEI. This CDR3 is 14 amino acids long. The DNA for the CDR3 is TGTGCCAGCACCCCCAGGCGGAGCTCCTACGAGCAGTACTTC. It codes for CASTPRRSSYEQYF.

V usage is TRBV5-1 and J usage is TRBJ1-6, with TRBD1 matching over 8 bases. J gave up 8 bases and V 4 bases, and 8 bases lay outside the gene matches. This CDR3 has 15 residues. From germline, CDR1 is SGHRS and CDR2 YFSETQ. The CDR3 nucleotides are TGCGCCAGCAGCCGCTGGACAGGGAACGATTCACCCCTCCACTTT. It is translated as CASSRWTGNDSPLHF.

CDR3 protein: CASSFYEGTEAFF. As DNA, the CDR3 is TGTGCCAGCAGTTTTTACGAGGGCACTGAAGCTTTCTTT. V usage is TRBV27 and J usage is TRBJ1-1; D gene unclear. CDR1 is MNHEY, CDR2 SMNVEV, per germline (reference sequence). V dropped 3 bases and J dropped 4 bases, with 9 bases sitting between them. This CDR3 has 13 residues.

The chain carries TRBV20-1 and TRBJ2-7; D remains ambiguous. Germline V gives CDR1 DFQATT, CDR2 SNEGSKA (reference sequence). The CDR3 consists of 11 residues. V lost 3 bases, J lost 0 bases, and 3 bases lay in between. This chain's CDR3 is CSASGSYEQYF. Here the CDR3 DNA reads TGCAGTGCTAGCGGCTCCTACGAGCAGTACTTC.

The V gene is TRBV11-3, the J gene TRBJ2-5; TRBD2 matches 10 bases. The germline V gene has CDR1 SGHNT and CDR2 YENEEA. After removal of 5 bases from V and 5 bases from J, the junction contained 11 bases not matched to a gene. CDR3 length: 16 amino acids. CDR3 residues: CASSQSGRAVGETQYF. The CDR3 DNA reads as TGTGCCAGCAGCCAGAGCGGGAGGGCCGTAGGGGAGACCCAGTACTTC.

In DNA, the CDR3 is TGTGCCAGCAGCAAAGGGAGGGAGGGGGCGGAGATAGAGACCCAGTACTTC. Its protein is CASSKGREGAEIETQYF. This chain uses TRBV21-1 with TRBJ2-5. TRBV21-1 is an annotated pseudogene. The CDR3 is made up of 17 amino acids.

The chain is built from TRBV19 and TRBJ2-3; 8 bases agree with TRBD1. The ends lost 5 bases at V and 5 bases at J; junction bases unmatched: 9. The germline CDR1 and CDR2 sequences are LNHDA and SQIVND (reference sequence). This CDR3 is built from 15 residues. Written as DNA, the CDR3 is TGTGCCAGTAGTCCCCTGGGCAGGGGGCGAGATACGCAGTATTTT. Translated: CASSPLGRGRDTQYF.

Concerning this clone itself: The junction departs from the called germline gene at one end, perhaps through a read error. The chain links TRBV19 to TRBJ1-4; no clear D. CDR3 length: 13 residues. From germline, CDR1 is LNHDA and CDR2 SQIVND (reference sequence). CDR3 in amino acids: CATSGVRNEKLFF. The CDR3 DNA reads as TGTGCCACTAGTGGGGTTCGGAATGAAAAACTGTTTTTT.

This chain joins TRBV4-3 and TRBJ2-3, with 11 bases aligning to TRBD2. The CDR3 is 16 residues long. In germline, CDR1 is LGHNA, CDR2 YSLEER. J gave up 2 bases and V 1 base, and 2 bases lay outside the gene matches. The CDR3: CASSQAGLADTDTQYF. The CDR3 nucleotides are TGCGCCAGCAGCCAAGCGGGACTAGCGGACACAGATACGCAGTATTTT.

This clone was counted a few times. The DNA for the CDR3 is TGTGCCAGCAGCAAAGCGACCTCAGGGGAGCAGTACTTC. Translated: CASSKATSGEQYF. This rearrangement joins TRBV21-1 to TRBJ2-7; the D call TRBD1 from the table was never checked on the DNA. TRBV21-1 is an annotated pseudogene. The CDR3 is 13 residues long.

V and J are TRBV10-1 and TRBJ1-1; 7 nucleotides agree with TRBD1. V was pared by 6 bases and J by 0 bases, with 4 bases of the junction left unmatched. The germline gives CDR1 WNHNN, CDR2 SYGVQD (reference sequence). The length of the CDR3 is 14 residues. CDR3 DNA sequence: TGCGCCAGCAGCCCAGGGGGAATGAACACTGAAGCTTTCTTT. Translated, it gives CASSPGGMNTEAFF.

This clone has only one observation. The CDR3 spells CASSESTSVYNEQFF. The CDR3 bases are TGCGCCAGCAGTGAGTCGACTAGCGTCTACAATGAGCAGTTCTTC. The chain carries TRBV10-1 and TRBJ2-1; 8 bases line up with TRBD2. This CDR3 has 15 residues. From germline, CDR1 is WNHNN and CDR2 SYGVQD (reference sequence). V dropped 0 bases and J dropped 3; count of bases not matched to a gene: 1.

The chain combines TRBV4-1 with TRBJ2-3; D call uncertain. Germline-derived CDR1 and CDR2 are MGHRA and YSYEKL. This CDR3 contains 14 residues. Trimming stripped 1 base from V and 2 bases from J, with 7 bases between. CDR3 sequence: CASSQGLNTDTQYF. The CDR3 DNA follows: TGCGCCAGCAGCCAAGGTCTTAACACAGATACGCAGTATTTT.

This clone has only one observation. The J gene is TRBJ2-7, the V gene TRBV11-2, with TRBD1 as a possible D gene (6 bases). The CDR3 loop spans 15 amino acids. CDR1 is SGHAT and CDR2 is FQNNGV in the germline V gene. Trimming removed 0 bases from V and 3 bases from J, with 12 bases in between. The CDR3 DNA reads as TGTGCCAGCAGCTTAGATCTGGCAGGGGACTACGAGCAGTACTTC. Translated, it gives CASSLDLAGDYEQYF.

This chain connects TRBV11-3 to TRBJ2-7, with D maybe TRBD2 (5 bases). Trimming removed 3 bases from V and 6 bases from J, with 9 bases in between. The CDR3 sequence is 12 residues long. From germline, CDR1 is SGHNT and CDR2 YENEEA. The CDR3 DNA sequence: TGTGCCAGCAGCTTTTCGGGATCCGAGCAGTACTTC. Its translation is CASSFSGSEQYF.